The 17 T cell receptor beta chains below all came from one sample that was sequenced in a study of identical twins. TCRdb reanalysed the 5' RACE reads using MiXCR and keeps one entry per CDR3 protein. The sample carries a few hundred thousand distinct CDR3 sequences, just under 10% recorded once. The sample was also linked to a second study, of yellow fever vaccine responses in identical twins.

The sample comprised PBMCs. The receptor set was obtained from a woman between 18 and 30 years old in good health.

This clonotype occurred a few times. The V call is TRBV12-3 or TRBV12-4, the J call TRBJ2-2; 7 positions match TRBD1. This CDR3 is built from 14 residues. V lost 3 bases to trimming and J lost 7 bases; unmatched junction nucleotides: 5. The CDR3 DNA is TGTGCCAGCAGTTTTAACAGGGGTGGCGGGGAGCTGTTTTTT. Residues: CASSFNRGGGELFF.

J is TRBJ2-3 and V is TRBV7-6, with D possibly TRBD2 on 7 matching bases. Trimming removed 1 base at V and 6 bases at J, with 20 bases between. Germline V CDR1 and CDR2: SGHVS, FNYEAQ. This CDR3 has 17 amino acids. The CDR3: CASSLDVWGGAPDTQYF. DNA of the CDR3: TGTGCCAGCAGCTTAGACGTTTGGGGGGGGGCCCCGGATACGCAGTATTTT.

This clonotype turned up a few times. The gene calls are TRBV6-1 and TRBJ1-2, with TRBD1 as a possible D gene (6 bases). Trimming left V 6 bases short and J 3 bases short, with 14 bases between. The CDR3 is 14 residues long. Germline values: CDR1 MNHNS, CDR2 SASEGT. The CDR3 loop is CASRRGGGDYGYTF. The CDR3, as DNA: TGTGCCAGCAGACGGGGAGGGGGAGACTATGGCTACACCTTC.

In DNA form, the CDR3 reads TGCGCCAGCAGCTTGGGAGCGGGAAAAACAGATACGCAGTATTTT. It yields the protein CASSLGAGKTDTQYF. This chain uses TRBV5-1 with TRBJ2-3; 7 bases map to TRBD2. CDR1 SGHRS and CDR2 YFSETQ come from the germline V gene. There are 15 residues in the CDR3. V was pared by 0 bases and J by 3 bases, with 4 bases of the junction left unmatched.

This clonotype was counted many times. CDR3 region: CASRPGGSSYEQYF. CDR3 nucleotides: TGTGCCAGCCGCCCAGGGGGGTCATCCTACGAGCAGTACTTC. This chain links TRBV12-3 or TRBV12-4 with TRBJ2-7; possibly TRBD1 for D (7 bases). The V gene lost 8 bases and the J gene lost 1 base, with 15 bases spanning the gap. The CDR3 spans 14 residues.

The V gene is TRBV7-8, the J gene TRBJ2-7, with no clear D. Trimming left V 2 bases short and J 12 bases short, with 17 bases between. The CDR3 is 13 residues long. CDR1 and CDR2 (germline): SGHVS, FQNEAQ. Here the CDR3 DNA reads TGTGCCAGCAGCTTAAATGGACCTACTTCGCCGTACTTC. Encoded protein: CASSLNGPTSPYF.

V usage is TRBV13 and J usage is TRBJ1-3; TRBD1 agrees at 8 bases. The V and J ends lost 3 bases and 4 bases, in that order; junction bases with no gene match: 5. Germline-derived CDR1 and CDR2 are PRHDT and FYEKMQ (reference sequence). The length of the CDR3 is 15 residues. CDR3 in DNA: TGTGCCAGCAGCTTTCAGGGGGCGAGGGGAAACACCATATATTTT. This encodes CASSFQGARGNTIYF.

This clonotype was detected a few times. The chain joins TRBV11-2 to TRBJ2-3; D is unresolved. The CDR3 runs to 15 residues. Trimming removed 1 base at V and 1 base at J, with 9 bases between. The germline V gene has CDR1 SGHAT and CDR2 FQNNGV. The CDR3 protein is CASSLGVGRTDTQYF. The CDR3 region has the DNA TGTGCCAGCAGCTTAGGGGTAGGGCGCACAGATACGCAGTATTTT.

This chain links TRBV19 with TRBJ2-1; D is perhaps TRBD1 (6 bases). This CDR3 contains 16 residues. The V end lost 0 bases, the J end lost 8 bases, and 17 bases lay between the germline ends. Germline V gene lookup returns CDR1 LNHDA and CDR2 SQIVND (reference sequence). CDR3: CASSIEETGLMYEQFF. CDR3 nucleotide sequence: TGTGCCAGTAGTATAGAAGAAACAGGGTTAATGTATGAGCAGTTCTTC.

This clonotype has a count of ten or more. The chain employs TRBV3-1 and TRBJ2-5, with D tentatively TRBD1 or TRBD2 (5 bases each). V lost 5 bases and J 4 bases, leaving 14 bases between the germline ends. The CDR3 contains 14 residues. Germline CDR1 is LGHDT and CDR2 is YNNKEL (reference sequence). The CDR3 DNA reads as TGTGCCAGCAGCGTAAACCGGGACCTAGAGACCCAGTACTTC. This gives the protein CASSVNRDLETQYF.

J is TRBJ2-7 and V is TRBV5-1; D is uncertain. The germline gives CDR1 SGHRS, CDR2 YFSETQ. V gave up 4 bases and J gave up 0 bases, with 11 bases separating them. The CDR3 is 14 amino acids. CDR3 in amino acids: CASSVDLSSYEQYF. In DNA form, the CDR3 reads TGCGCCAGCAGCGTCGACTTGAGCTCCTACGAGCAGTACTTC.

As to this clonotype: One end of the junction does not line up with germline, which may come from a read error. This chain joins TRBV7-2 and TRBJ2-1; D possibly corresponds to TRBD2 (6 bases). This CDR3 contains 17 residues. Germline CDR1 and CDR2: SGHTA and FQGNSA. CDR3 sequence: CASTLTSGLGLIYERFF. The DNA of the CDR3 is TGTGCCAGCACCTTAACTTCCGGGTTGGGACTCATTTATGAGCGGTTCTTC.

There are a few counts of this clonotype. J is TRBJ2-1 and V is TRBV25-1; 10 nucleotides line up with TRBD2. Germline values: CDR1 MGHDK, CDR2 SYGVNS. This CDR3 comprises 16 residues. After removal of 3 bases from V and 4 bases from J, the junction contained 6 bases not matched to a gene. Here the CDR3 DNA reads TGTGCCAGCAGTGACCATAGCGGGGGGTCTTACAATGAGCAGTTCTTC. It translates to CASSDHSGGSYNEQFF.

The V call is TRBV10-2, the J call TRBJ2-1; D is perhaps TRBD1 (7 bases). The CDR3 has 16 residues. The germline V gene encodes CDR1 WSHSY and CDR2 SAAADI. Trimming pared 9 bases from V and 1 base from J, leaving 19 bases between. The CDR3 coding sequence is TGCGCCAGTAAACAGGGGACTGTTGGGTCCTACAATGAGCAGTTCTTC. Its translation: CASKQGTVGSYNEQFF.

The chain recombines TRBV12-3 or TRBV12-4 with TRBJ2-1; the D gene is possibly TRBD1 (6 bases). The V end lost 6 bases, the J end lost 0 bases, and 12 bases lay between the germline ends. The CDR3 loop spans 15 amino acids. CDR3 residues: CASRPRGFSYNEQFF. In DNA, the CDR3 is TGTGCCAGCAGGCCCAGGGGTTTCTCCTACAATGAGCAGTTCTTC.

This clonotype showed up just a few times. This chain uses TRBV7-9 with TRBJ2-7; a possible D gene is TRBD1 (7 bases). This CDR3 has 12 residues. CDR1 SEHNR and CDR2 FQNEAQ come from the germline V gene (reference sequence). V was clipped by 8 bases and J by 3 bases, with 11 bases between them. The CDR3 DNA sequence: TGTGCCAGCGAGCAGGGGGGCTACGAGCAGTACTTC. Translated, it gives CASEQGGYEQYF.

This clonotype was detected a few times. The chain recombines TRBV20-1 with TRBJ2-7; D is unresolved. This CDR3 is 17 amino acids long. Germline V gene data show CDR1 as DFQATT and CDR2 as SNEGSKA (reference sequence). Trimming took off 0 bases at V and 3 bases at J, with 21 bases between the two ends. The CDR3 DNA is TGCAGTGCTAGAGACCGGACGGGCAGCTCTAAACTCTACGAGCAGTACTTC. This translates into CSARDRTGSSKLYEQYF.